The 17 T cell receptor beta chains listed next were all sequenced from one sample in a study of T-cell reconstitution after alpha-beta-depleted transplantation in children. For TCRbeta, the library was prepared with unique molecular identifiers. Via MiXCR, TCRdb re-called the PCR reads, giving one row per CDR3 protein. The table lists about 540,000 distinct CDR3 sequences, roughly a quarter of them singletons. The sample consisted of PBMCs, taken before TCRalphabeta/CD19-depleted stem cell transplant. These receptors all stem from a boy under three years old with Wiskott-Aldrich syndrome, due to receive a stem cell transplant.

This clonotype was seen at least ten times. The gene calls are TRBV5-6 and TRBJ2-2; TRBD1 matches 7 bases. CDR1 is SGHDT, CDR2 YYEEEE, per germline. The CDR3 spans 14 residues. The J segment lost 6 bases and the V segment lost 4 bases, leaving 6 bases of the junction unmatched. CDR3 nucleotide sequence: TGTGCCAGCAGCACAGGGGCCTTTTCCGGGGAGCTGTTTTTT. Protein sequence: CASSTGAFSGELFF. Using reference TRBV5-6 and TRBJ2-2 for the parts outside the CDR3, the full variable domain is DAGVTQSPTHLIKTRGQQVTLRCSPKSGHDTVSWYQQALGQGPQFIFQYYEEEERQRGNFPDRFSGHQFPNYSSELNVNALLLGDSALYLCASSTGAFSGELFFGEGSRLTVL.

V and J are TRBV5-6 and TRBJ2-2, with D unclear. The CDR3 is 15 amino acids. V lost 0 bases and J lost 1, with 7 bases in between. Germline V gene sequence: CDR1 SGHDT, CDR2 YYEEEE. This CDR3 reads CASSLGRRNTGELFF. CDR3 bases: TGTGCCAGCAGCTTGGGGCGTAGGAACACCGGGGAGCTGTTTTTT.

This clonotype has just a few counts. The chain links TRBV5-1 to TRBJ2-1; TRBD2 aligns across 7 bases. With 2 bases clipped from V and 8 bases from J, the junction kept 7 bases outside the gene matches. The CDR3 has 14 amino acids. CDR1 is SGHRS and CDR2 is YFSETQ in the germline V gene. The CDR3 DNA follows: TGCGCCAGCAGCTTTCAAGGACTAGTATATGAGCAGTTCTTC. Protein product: CASSFQGLVYEQFF.

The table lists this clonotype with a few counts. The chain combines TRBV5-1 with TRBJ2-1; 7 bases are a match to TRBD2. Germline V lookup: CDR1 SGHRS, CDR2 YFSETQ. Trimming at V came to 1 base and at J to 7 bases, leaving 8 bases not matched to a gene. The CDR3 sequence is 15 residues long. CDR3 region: CASSLFQREGNEQFF. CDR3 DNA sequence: TGCGCCAGCAGCTTGTTCCAGCGGGAAGGGAATGAGCAGTTCTTC.

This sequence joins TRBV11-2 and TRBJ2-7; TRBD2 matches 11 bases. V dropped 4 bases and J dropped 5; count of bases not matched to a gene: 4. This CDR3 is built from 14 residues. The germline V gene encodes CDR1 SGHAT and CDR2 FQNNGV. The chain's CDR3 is CASSSTSGSNEQYF. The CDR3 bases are TGTGCCAGCAGCTCTACTAGCGGGAGTAACGAGCAGTACTTC.

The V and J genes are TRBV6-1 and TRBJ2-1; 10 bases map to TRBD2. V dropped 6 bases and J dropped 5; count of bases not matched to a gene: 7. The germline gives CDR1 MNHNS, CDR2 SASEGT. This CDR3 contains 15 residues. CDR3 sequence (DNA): TGTGCCAGCAGGGGAGCGGGAGGGCCGAACAATGAGCAGTTCTTC. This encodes CASRGAGGPNNEQFF.

The CDR3 nucleotides are TGTGCCAGCAGCTTAAATACGGAGGCGAACACTGAAGCTTTCTTT. Translating it yields CASSLNTEANTEAFF. V is TRBV7-3 and J is TRBJ1-1; D uncertain. The CDR3 sequence is 15 residues long. Germline loops: CDR1 SGHTA, CDR2 FQGTGA. Trimming stripped 1 base from V and 1 base from J, with 10 bases between.

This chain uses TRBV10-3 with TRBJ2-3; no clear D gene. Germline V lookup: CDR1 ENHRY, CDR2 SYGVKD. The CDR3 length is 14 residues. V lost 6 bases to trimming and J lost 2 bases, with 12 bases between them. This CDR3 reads CAIRKVLDTDTQYF. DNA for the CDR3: TGTGCCATCAGGAAAGTGTTGGACACAGATACGCAGTATTTT.

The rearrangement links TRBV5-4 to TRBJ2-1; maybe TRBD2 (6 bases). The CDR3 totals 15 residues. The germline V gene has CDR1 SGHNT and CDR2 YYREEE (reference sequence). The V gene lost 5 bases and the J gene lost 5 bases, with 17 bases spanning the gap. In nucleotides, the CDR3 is TGTGCCAGCAGTTTCACTGGGAGGCCTCACAATGAGCAGTTCTTC. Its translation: CASSFTGRPHNEQFF.

CDR3 in amino acids: CASTDYNNEQFF. The CDR3 DNA sequence: TGTGCCAGCACGGACTACAACAATGAGCAGTTCTTC. The gene calls are TRBV6-1 and TRBJ2-1, with a tentative D call TRBD2 (6 bases). The CDR3 sequence is 12 residues long. Trimming pared 7 bases from V and 5 bases from J, leaving 9 bases between. Germline V gene data show CDR1 as MNHNS and CDR2 as SASEGT.

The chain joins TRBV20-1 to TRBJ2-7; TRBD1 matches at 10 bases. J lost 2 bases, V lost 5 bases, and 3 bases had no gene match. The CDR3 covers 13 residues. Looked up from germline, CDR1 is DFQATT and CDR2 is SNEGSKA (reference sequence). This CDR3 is CSAAGTGAYEQYF. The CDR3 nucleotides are TGCAGTGCTGCCGGGACAGGGGCCTACGAGCAGTACTTC.

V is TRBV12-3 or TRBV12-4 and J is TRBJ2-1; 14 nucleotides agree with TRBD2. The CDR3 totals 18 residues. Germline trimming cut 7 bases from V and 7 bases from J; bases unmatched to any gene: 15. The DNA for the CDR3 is TGTGCCAGCAAATCTCGGGGACTAGCGGGGGCCCACTTAAATGAGCAGTTCTTC. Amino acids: CASKSRGLAGAHLNEQFF.

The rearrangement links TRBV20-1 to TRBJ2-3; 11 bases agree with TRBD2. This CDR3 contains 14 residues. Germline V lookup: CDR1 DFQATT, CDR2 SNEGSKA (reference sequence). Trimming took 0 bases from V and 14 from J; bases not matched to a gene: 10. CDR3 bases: TGCAGTGCTAGAGAATTTCAACTAGCGGGAGATCGGTATTTT. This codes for CSAREFQLAGDRYF.

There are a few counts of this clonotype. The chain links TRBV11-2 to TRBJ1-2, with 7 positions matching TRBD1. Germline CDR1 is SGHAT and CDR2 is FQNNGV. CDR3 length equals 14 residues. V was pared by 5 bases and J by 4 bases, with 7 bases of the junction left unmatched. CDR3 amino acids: CASSPDRKGYGYTF. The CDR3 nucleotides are TGTGCCAGCAGCCCGGACAGGAAAGGCTATGGCTACACCTTC.

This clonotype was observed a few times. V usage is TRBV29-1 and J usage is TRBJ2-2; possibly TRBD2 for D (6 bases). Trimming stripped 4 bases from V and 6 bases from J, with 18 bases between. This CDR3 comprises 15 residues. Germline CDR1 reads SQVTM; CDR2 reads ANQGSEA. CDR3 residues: CSVVTSLSGAGELFF. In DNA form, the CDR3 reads TGCAGCGTTGTTACTAGCTTGAGTGGGGCCGGGGAGCTGTTTTTT.

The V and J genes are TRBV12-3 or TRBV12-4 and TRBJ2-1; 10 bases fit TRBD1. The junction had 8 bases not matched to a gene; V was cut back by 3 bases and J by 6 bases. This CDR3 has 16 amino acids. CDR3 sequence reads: CASSFPLRTGGNEQFF. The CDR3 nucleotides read TGTGCCAGCAGTTTCCCCCTAAGGACAGGGGGCAATGAGCAGTTCTTC.

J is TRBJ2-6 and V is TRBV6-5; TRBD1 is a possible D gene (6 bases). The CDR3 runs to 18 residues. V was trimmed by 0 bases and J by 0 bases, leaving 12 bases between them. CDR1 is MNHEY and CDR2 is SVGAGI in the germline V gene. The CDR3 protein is CASSYSPGVGSGANVLTF. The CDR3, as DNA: TGTGCCAGCAGTTACTCGCCAGGGGTGGGCTCTGGGGCCAACGTCCTGACTTTC.